This T cell receptor (beta chain) was profiled in a study of blood T cell repertoires in COVID-19. CDR3 length: 13 amino acids. The germline V gene has CDR1 LNHDA and CDR2 SQIVND (reference sequence). Trimming removed 9 bases from V and 6 bases from J; junction bases left unmatched: 10. The table came from immunoSEQ multiplex PCR; TCRdb's copy has only in-frame clones and leaves some out. Of a few hundred thousand clones in the sample, 80% to 90% are singletons; the top ten hold 6.5% to 9.5%. The TCR comes from a woman aged 50 to 60 who had recovered from COVID-19. Sample: peripheral blood. The V and J genes are TRBV19 and TRBJ1-1, with 7 positions matching TRBD1. This CDR3 is CASALQGVAEAFF. Here the CDR3 DNA reads TGTGCCAGCGCACTCCAGGGGGTAGCTGAAGCTTTCTTT.